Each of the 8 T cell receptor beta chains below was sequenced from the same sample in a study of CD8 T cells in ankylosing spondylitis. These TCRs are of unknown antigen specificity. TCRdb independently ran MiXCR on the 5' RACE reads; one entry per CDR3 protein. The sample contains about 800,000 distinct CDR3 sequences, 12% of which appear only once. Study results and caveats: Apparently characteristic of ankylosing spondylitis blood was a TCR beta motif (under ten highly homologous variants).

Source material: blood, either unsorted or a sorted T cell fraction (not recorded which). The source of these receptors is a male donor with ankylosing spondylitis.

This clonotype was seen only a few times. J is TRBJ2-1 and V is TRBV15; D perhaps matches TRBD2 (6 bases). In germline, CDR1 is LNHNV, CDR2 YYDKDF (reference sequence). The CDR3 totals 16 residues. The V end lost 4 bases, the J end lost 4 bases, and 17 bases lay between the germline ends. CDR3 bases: TGTGCCACCAGCACCATGGGGGGAGTCACTTACAATGAGCAGTTCTTC. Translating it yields CATSTMGGVTYNEQFF.

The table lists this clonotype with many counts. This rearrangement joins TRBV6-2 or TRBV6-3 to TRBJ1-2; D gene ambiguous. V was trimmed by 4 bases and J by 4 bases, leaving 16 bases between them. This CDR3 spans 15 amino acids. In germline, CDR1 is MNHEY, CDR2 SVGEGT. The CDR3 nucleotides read TGTGCCAGCAGTTTGCCCCCGACGGAAGCCTATGGCTACACCTTC. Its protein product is CASSLPPTEAYGYTF.

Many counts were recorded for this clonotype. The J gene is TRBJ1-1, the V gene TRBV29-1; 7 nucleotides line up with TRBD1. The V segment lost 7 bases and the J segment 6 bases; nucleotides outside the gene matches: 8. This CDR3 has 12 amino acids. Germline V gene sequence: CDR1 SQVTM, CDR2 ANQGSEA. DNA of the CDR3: TGCAGCGGTGGACAGGTCCACGCTGAAGCTTTCTTT. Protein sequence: CSGGQVHAEAFF.

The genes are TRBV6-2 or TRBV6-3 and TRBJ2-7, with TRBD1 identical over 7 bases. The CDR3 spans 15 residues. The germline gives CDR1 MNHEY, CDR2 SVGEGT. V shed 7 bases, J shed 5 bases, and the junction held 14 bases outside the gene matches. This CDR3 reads CASNIGLDRKDEQYF. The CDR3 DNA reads TGTGCCAGCAATATCGGTCTGGACAGGAAGGACGAGCAGTACTTC.

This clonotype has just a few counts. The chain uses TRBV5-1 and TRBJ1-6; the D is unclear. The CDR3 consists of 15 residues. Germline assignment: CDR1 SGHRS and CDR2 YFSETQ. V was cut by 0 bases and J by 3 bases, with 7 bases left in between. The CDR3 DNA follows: TGCGCCAGCAGCTTGGACGGACGCTATAATTCACCCCTCCACTTT. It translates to CASSLDGRYNSPLHF. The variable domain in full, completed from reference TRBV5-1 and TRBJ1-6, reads KAGVTQTPRYLIKTRGQQVTLSCSPISGHRSVSWYQQTPGQGLQFLFEYFSETQRNKGNFPGRFSGRQFSNSRSEMNVSTLELGDSALYLCASSLDGRYNSPLHFGNGTRLTVT.

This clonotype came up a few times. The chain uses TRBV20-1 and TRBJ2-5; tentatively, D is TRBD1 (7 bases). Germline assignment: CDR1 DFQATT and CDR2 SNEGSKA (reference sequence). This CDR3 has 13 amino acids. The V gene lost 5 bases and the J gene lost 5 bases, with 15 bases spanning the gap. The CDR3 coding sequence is TGCAGTGCTGTGGACTCAGGGGGGGAGACCCAGTACTTC. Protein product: CSAVDSGGETQYF.

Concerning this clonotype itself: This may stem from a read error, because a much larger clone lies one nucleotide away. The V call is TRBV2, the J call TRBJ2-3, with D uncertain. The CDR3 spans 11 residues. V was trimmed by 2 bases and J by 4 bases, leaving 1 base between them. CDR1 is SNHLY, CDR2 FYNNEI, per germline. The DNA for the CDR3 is TGTGCCAGCAGTGAACCAGATACGCAGTATTTT. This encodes CASSEPDTQYF.

This chain's CDR3 is CASSTLASGRANEQFF. The DNA of the CDR3 is TGTGCCAGCAGTACGTTGGCTAGCGGGAGAGCCAATGAGCAGTTCTTC. This chain joins TRBV2 and TRBJ2-1; 10 nucleotides line up with TRBD2. The CDR3 totals 16 residues. Unmatched junction bases numbered 10, after V lost 5 bases and J lost 6 bases. From germline, CDR1 is SNHLY and CDR2 FYNNEI.